This TCR beta chain was documented in a study of cytomegalovirus exposure and HLA in healthy donors. Findings and caveats of the study: Some TCR beta chains (around 180 of them) were listed as cytomegalovirus-associated. Later genetic work tied a missense DCLRE1C variant to beta-chain V and J trimming. Per a later analysis, 18,000 or so TCR beta sequences showed association with HLA alleles at 0.05 false discovery rate. Productive rates of about 90% or about 30% were seen for most TCR beta V segments in an earlier analysis.

This CDR3 comprises 16 residues. The J segment lost 7 bases and the V segment lost 3 bases, leaving 9 bases of the junction unmatched. The V gene's germline CDR1 is SGDLS and CDR2 YYNGEE. Vbeta (60) and Jbeta (13) primers were used in the PCR. Measured with immunoSEQ multiplex PCR; TCRdb has only the in-frame clones, and not every one. Listed are about 110,000 clones; approximately 3.9% falls within the top ten. On this clone: Its target is not known.

The source material was PBMCs. The sequence came from a man between 18 and 35 years old in good health and CMV-seronegative. J is TRBJ1-6 and V is TRBV9; 8 nucleotides align to TRBD1. CDR3 loop: CASSAWGTGLNSPLHF. DNA of the CDR3: TGTGCCAGCAGCGCGTGGGGGACAGGATTGAATTCACCCCTCCACTTT. Combining the CDR3 with reference TRBV9 and TRBJ1-6 gives the whole variable domain DSGVTQTPKHLITATGQRVTLRCSPRSGDLSVYWYQQSLDQGLQFLIQYYNGEERAKGNILERFSAQQFPDLHSELNLSSLELGDSALYFCASSAWGTGLNSPLHFGNGTRLTVT.